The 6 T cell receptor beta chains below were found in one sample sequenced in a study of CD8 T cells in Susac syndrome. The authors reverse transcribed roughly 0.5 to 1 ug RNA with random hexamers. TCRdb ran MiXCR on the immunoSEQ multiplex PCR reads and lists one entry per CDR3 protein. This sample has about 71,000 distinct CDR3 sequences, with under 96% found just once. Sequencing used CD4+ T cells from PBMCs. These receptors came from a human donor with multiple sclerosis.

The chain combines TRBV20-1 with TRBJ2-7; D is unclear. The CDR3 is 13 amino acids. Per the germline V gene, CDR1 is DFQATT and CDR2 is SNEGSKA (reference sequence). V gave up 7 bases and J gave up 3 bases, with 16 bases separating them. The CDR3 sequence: CSGGENSLYEQYF. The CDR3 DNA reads TGCAGTGGAGGCGAGAACAGCCTCTACGAGCAGTACTTC.

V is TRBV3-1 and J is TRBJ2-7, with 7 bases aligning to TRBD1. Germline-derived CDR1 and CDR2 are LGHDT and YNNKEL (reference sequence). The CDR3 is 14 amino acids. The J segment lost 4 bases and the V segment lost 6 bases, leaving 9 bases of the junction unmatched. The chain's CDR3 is CASRNRGSHYEQYF. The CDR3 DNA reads TGTGCCAGCAGGAACAGGGGATCTCATTACGAGCAGTACTTC.

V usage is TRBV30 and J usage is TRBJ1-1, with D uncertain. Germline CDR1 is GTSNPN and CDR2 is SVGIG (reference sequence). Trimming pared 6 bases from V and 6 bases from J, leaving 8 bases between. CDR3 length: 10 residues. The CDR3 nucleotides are TGTGCCTGTAGTTCTGCTGAAGCTTTCTTT. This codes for CACSSAEAFF. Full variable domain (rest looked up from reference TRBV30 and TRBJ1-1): SQTIHQWPATLVQPVGSPLSLECTVEGTSNPNLYWYRQAAGRGLQLLFYSVGIGQISSEVPQNLSASRPQDRQFILSSKKLLLSDSGFYLCACSSAEAFFGQGTRLTVV.

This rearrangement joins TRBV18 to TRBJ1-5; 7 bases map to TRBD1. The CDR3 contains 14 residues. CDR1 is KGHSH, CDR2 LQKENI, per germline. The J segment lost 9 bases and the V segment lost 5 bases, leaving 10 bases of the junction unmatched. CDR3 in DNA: TGTGCCAGCTCAAAGGGACAGAGGGACGGGCCCCAGCATTTT. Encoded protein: CASSKGQRDGPQHF.

The CDR3 region is CASSFPRTSGAFNEQFF. Here the CDR3 DNA reads TGTGCCAGCAGTTTCCCCCGGACTAGCGGTGCCTTTAATGAGCAGTTCTTC. The chain links TRBV12-3 or TRBV12-4 to TRBJ2-1; 10 nucleotides align to TRBD2. Germline trimming cut 3 bases from V and 7 bases from J; bases unmatched to any gene: 12. The CDR3 loop spans 17 amino acids.

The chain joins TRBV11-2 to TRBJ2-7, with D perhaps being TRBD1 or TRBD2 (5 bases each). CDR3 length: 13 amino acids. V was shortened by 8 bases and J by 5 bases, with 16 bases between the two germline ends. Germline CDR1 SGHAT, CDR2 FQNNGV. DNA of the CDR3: TGTGCCAGCTCGGGACCTACGCGAGACGAGCAGTACTTC. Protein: CASSGPTRDEQYF.